Presented here are 9 T cell receptor beta chains from one specimen sequenced in a study of vaccination and CD4 T cells after COVID-19. Sequenced with the Oncomine TCR Beta short-read assay was DNA taken from cultured CD4+ T cells. TCRdb passed the PCR reads through MiXCR, listing each CDR3 protein once. The sample yields roughly 15,000 distinct CDR3 sequences, approximately 49% seen once. Stated time point: late sampling 161 to 241 days after vaccination in a few convalescent patients. Regarding treatment: approximately 10-day PBMC culture with coronavirus spike peptide pools or control peptides (ViraFEST assay). The antigens these receptors bind are not known. Sequenced material: CD4+ T cells from blood, cultured in vitro, taken about 7 months after SARS-CoV-2 vaccination. Receptors originate from a human donor who had recovered from COVID-19.

The chain has TRBV4-3 and TRBJ1-6; D not certain. This CDR3 region has 13 residues. In germline, CDR1 is LGHNA, CDR2 YSLEER. V dropped 0 bases and J dropped 10 bases, with 7 bases sitting between them. The CDR3 nucleotides read TGCGCCAGCAGCCAAGATTATCGGTCACCCCTCCACTTT. Translated: CASSQDYRSPLHF.

The J gene is TRBJ2-5, the V gene TRBV27; D may correspond to TRBD1 or TRBD2 (6 bases each). The CDR3 runs 15 residues. Trimming stripped 4 bases from V and 5 bases from J, with 17 bases between. Germline CDR1 and CDR2: MNHEY and SMNVEV (reference sequence). In DNA, the CDR3 is TGTGCCAGCAGTTACGCAGGGGCGGGGAGGGAGACCCAGTACTTC. As protein: CASSYAGAGRETQYF.

Notes on this clonotype: At one boundary the junction diverges from the germline segment, which might be a read error. This rearrangement joins TRBV12-3 or TRBV12-4 to TRBJ1-6; D remains ambiguous. There are 14 residues in the CDR3. CDR3 in DNA: TGTGCCAGCAGCCCCGACATCTATTATTCACCCCTCCACTTT. Protein product: CASSPDIYYSPLHF.

This chain uses TRBV20-1 with TRBJ1-4, with TRBD1 as a possible D gene (5 bases). The CDR3 length is 13 residues. The ends were cut back, 3 bases at V and 8 bases at J, with 13 bases in the middle. CDR1 and CDR2 (germline): DFQATT, SNEGSKA (reference sequence). CDR3 residues: CSASSGPGEKLFF. CDR3 coding DNA: TGCAGTGCTAGCTCGGGGCCCGGGGAAAAACTGTTTTTT.

The rearrangement links TRBV6-1 to TRBJ2-1; 9 bases align to TRBD1. Germline V gene sequence: CDR1 MNHNS, CDR2 SASEGT. This CDR3 has 15 amino acids. The V and J ends lost 2 bases and 9 bases, in that order; junction bases with no gene match: 8. The CDR3 is CASSEPGQGSFEQFF. CDR3 bases: TGTGCCAGCAGTGAACCGGGACAGGGAAGTTTTGAGCAGTTCTTC.

The rearrangement links TRBV6-1 to TRBJ1-1, with D perhaps matching TRBD1 (5 bases). The CDR3 contains 14 residues. V dropped 6 bases and J dropped 2 bases, with 13 bases sitting between them. Looked up from germline, CDR1 is MNHNS and CDR2 is SASEGT. This chain's CDR3 is CASRVLRENTEAFF. In nucleotides, the CDR3 is TGTGCCAGCAGGGTGCTCAGGGAAAACACTGAAGCTTTCTTT.

This clonotype was observed a handful of times. The CDR3 coding sequence is TGTGCCAGCAGCACCGGGACAGGGAGCTCCTATAATTCACCCCTCCACTTT. This gives the protein CASSTGTGSSYNSPLHF. The rearrangement joins TRBV6-1 to TRBJ1-6; 9 nucleotides agree with TRBD1. This CDR3 region has 17 residues. V gave up 6 bases and J gave up 0 bases; unmatched junction bases: 6. Germline assignment: CDR1 MNHNS and CDR2 SASEGT.

The genes are TRBV2 and TRBJ2-7; a possible D gene is TRBD2 (6 bases). This CDR3 is 20 amino acids long. The ends were cut back, 2 bases at V and 9 bases at J, with 35 bases in the middle. Germline V gives CDR1 SNHLY, CDR2 FYNNEI. The CDR3 is CASSEIGGYETATLSVGQYF. DNA for the CDR3: TGTGCCAGCAGTGAAATCGGGGGTTACGAGACAGCGACTCTCTCAGTAGGGCAGTACTTC.

The chain is built from TRBV18 and TRBJ1-5; TRBD1 matches at 7 bases. The germline V gene has CDR1 KGHSH and CDR2 LQKENI. J gave up 0 bases and V 4 bases, and 0 bases lay outside the gene matches. There are 14 residues in the CDR3. CDR3 protein: CASSRQGSNQPQHF. The CDR3 DNA reads TGTGCCAGCTCACGACAGGGTAGCAATCAGCCCCAGCATTTT. The full variable domain, with the rest looked up from reference TRBV18 and TRBJ1-5, is NAGVMQNPRHLVRRRGQEARLRCSPMKGHSHVYWYRQLPEEGLKFMVYLQKENIIDESGMPKERFSAEFPKEGPSILRIQQVVRGDSAAYFCASSRQGSNQPQHFGDGTRLSIL.